This T cell receptor beta chain came from a study of blood T cell repertoires in COVID-19. About the study: Donors in the United States, Italy and Spain gave samples during acute or convalescent COVID-19.

Repertoires were generated with immunoSEQ multiplex PCR, while TCRdb's copy carries only in-frame clones and drops some. Of around 200,000 clones listed, around 90% are singletons. The CDR3 covers 13 residues. Trimming took 3 bases from V and 7 from J, leaving 12 bases between them. Germline V lookup: CDR1 SNHLY, CDR2 FYNNEI. The sample was peripheral blood. The chain links TRBV2 to TRBJ1-2, with D perhaps matching TRBD1 (6 bases). The source of this sequence is a man aged 45-60 years with acute or convalescent COVID-19. The CDR3 is CASSEGQGSGYTF. In DNA, the CDR3 is TGTGCCAGCAGTGAGGGGCAGGGGAGTGGCTACACCTTC.